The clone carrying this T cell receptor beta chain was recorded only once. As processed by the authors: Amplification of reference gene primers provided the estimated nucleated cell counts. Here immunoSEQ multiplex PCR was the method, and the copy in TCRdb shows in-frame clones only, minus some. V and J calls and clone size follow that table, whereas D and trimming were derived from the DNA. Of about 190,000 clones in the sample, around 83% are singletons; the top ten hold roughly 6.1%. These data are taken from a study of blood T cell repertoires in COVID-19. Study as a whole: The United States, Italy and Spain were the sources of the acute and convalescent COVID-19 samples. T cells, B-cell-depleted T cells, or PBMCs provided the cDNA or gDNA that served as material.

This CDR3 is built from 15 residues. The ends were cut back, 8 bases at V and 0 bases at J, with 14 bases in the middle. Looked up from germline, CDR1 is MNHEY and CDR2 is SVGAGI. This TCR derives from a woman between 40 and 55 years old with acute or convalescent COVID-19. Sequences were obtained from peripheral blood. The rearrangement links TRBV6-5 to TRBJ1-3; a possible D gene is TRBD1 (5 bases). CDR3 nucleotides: TGTGCCAGCCGGGGGTCTGCTCTCTCTGGAAACACCATATATTTT. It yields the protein CASRGSALSGNTIYF.